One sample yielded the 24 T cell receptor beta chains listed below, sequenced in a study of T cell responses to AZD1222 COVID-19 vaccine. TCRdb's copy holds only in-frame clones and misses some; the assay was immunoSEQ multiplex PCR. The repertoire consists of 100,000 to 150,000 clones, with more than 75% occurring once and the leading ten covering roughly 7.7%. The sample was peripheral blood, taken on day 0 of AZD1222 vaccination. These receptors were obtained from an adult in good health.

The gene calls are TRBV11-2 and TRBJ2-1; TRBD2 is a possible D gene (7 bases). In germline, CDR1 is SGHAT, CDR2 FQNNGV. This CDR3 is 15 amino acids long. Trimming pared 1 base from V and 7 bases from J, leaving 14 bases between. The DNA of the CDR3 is TGTGCCAGCAGCTTAGGTAACGGGGGGCTTAATGAGCAGTTCTTC. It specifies CASSLGNGGLNEQFF. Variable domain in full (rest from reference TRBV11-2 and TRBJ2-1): EAGVAQSPRYKIIEKRQSVAFWCNPISGHATLYWYQQILGQGPKLLIQFQNNGVVDDSQLPKDRFSAERLKGVDSTLKIQPAKLEDSAVYLCASSLGNGGLNEQFFGPGTRLTVL.

The CDR3 here is CASRGAGEYEKLFF. CDR3 DNA: TGTGCCAGCAGAGGGGCGGGGGAGTATGAAAAACTGTTTTTT. The chain is built from TRBV28 and TRBJ1-4, with a weak D call TRBD1 (5 bases). CDR1 is MDHEN and CDR2 is SYDVKM in the germline V gene. V lost 6 bases, J lost 6 bases, and 14 bases lay in between. The CDR3 is 14 amino acids.

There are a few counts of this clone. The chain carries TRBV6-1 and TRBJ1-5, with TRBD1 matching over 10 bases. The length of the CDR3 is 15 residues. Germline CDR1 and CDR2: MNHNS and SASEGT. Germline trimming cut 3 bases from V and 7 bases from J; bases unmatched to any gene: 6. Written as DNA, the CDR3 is TGTGCCAGCAGTGACCGGAGGGACAGGGGCCAGCCCCAGCATTTT. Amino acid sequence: CASSDRRDRGQPQHF.

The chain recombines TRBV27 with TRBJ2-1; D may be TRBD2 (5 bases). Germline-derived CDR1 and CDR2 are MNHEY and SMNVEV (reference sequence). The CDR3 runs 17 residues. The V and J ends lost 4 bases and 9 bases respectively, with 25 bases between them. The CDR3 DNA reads TGTGCCAGCAGTTCCCCCGACGGGTGGGCTTTAGGAGGTGAGCAGTTCTTC. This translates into CASSSPDGWALGGEQFF.

CDR3 DNA: TGTGCCAGCAGCCCAGGGACCGCGGCTCCGAATGAGCAGTTCTTC. Translating gives CASSPGTAAPNEQFF. The gene calls are TRBV9 and TRBJ2-1, with D possibly called TRBD1 or TRBD2 (5 bases each). The CDR3 covers 15 residues. Trimming took 4 bases from V and 7 from J, leaving 18 bases between them. Germline CDR1 is SGDLS and CDR2 is YYNGEE.

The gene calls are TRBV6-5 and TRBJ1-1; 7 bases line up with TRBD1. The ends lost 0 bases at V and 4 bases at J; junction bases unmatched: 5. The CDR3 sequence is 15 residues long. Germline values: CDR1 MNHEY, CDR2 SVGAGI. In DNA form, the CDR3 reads TGTGCCAGCAGTTACTCGCAGGGGGGGACCACTGAAGCTTTCTTT. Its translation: CASSYSQGGTTEAFF.

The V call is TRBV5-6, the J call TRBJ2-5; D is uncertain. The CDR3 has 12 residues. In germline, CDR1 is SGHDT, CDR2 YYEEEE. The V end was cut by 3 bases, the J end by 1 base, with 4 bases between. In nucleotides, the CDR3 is TGTGCCAGCAGCTGGGCCCAAGAGACCCAGTACTTC. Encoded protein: CASSWAQETQYF.

The CDR3 sequence is CASSVAQGPNSPLHF. The CDR3 nucleotides read TGTGCCAGCAGCGTAGCCCAGGGGCCGAATTCACCCCTCCACTTT. This chain uses TRBV9 with TRBJ1-6; tentative D call: TRBD1 (6 bases). Germline CDR1 SGDLS, CDR2 YYNGEE. V was pared by 0 bases and J by 7 bases, with 11 bases between. This CDR3 has 15 amino acids.

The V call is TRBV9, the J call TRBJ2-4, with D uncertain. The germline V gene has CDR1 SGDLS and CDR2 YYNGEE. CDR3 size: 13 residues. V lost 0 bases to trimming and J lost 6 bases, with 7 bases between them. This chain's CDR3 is CASSVGVGNIQYF. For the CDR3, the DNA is TGTGCCAGCAGCGTAGGGGTAGGAAACATTCAGTACTTC.

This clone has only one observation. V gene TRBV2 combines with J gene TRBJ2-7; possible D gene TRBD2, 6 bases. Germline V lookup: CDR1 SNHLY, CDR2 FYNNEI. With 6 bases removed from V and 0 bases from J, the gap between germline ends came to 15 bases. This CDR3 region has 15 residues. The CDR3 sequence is CASSVGASASYEQYF. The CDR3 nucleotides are TGTGCCAGCAGCGTCGGGGCTAGCGCCTCCTACGAGCAGTACTTC. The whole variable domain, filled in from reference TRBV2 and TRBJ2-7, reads EPEVTQTPSHQVTQMGQEVILRCVPISNHLYFYWYRQILGQKVEFLVSFYNNEISEKSEIFDDQFSVERPDGSNFTLKIRSTKLEDSAMYFCASSVGASASYEQYFGPGTRLTVT.

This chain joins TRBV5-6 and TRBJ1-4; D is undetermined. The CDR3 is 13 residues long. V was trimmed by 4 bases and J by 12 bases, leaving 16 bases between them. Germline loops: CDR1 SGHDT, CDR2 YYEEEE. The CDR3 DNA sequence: TGTGCCAGCAGCCCATTGGGAGAGGAAGAACTGTTTTTT. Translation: CASSPLGEEELFF.

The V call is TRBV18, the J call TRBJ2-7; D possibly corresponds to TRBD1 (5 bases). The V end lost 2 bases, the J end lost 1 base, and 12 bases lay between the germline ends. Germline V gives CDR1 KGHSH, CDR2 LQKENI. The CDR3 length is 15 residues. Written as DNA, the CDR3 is TGTGCCAGCTCACCAGACAGATCTTCTTCCTACGAGCAGTACTTC. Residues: CASSPDRSSSYEQYF.

The CDR3 region has the DNA TGTGCCAGCTCACCCGCGGTCTCCTACGAGCAGTACTTC. This codes for CASSPAVSYEQYF. This rearrangement joins TRBV18 to TRBJ2-7, with D unclear. Trimming shortened V by 3 bases and J by 0 bases, and 6 bases separated the two germline ends. Germline V gene lookup returns CDR1 KGHSH and CDR2 LQKENI. The CDR3 length is 13 residues.

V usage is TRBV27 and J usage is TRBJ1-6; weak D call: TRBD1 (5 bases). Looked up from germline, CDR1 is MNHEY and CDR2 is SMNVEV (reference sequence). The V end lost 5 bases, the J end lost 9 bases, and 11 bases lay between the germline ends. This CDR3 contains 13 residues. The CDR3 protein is CASSNGTPSPLHF. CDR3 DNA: TGTGCCAGCAGTAATGGGACGCCTTCACCCCTCCACTTT.

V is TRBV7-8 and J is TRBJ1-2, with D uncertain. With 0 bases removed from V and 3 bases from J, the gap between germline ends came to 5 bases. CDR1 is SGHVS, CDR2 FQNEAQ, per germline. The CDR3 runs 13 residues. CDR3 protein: CASSLAVHYGYTF. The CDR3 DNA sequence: TGTGCCAGCAGCTTAGCCGTCCACTATGGCTACACCTTC.

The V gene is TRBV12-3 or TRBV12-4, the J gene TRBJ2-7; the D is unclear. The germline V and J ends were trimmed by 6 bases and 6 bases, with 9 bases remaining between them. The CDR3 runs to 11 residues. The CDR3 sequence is CASSQISEQYF. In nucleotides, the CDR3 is TGTGCCAGCAGCCAGATCTCCGAGCAGTACTTC.

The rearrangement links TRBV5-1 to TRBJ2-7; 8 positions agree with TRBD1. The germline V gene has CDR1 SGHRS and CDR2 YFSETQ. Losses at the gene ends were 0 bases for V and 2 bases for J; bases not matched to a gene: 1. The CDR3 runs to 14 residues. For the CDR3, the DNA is TGCGCCAGCAGCTTGGTACAGGGGGCCTACGAGCAGTACTTC. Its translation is CASSLVQGAYEQYF.

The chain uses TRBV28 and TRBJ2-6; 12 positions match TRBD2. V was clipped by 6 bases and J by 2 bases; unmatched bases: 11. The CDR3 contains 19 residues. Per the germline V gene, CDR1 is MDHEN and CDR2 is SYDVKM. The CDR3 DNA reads TGTGCCAGCAGCGGCGCTTCTAGCGGGGGGGCCCCTGGGGCCAACGTCCTGACTTTC. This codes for CASSGASSGGAPGANVLTF.

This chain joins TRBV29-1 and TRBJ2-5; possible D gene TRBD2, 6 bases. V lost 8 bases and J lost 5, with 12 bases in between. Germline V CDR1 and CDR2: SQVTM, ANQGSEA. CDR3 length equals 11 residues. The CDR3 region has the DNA TGCAGCTTGGGACTCTATGAGACCCAGTACTTC. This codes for CSLGLYETQYF.

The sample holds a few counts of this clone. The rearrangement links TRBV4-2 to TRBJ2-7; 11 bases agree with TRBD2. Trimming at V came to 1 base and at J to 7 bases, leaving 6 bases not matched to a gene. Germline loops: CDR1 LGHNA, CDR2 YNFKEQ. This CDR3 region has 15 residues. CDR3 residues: CASSQGTSGGWEQYF. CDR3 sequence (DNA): TGTGCCAGCAGCCAAGGTACTAGCGGGGGTTGGGAGCAGTACTTC.

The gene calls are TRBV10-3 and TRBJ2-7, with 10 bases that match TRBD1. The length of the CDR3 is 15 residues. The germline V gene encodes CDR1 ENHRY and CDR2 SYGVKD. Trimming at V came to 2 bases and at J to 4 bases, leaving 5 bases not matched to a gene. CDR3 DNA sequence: TGTGCCATCAGTGAGCTGACAGGGGGCGCTTACGAGCAGTACTTC. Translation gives CAISELTGGAYEQYF.

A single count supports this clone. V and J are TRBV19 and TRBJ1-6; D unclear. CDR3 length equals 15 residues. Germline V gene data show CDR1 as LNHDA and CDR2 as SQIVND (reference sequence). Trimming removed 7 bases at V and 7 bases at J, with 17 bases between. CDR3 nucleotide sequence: TGTGCCAGTACCAGGAGCGCATCTGGGAATTCACCCCTCCACTTT. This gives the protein CASTRSASGNSPLHF.

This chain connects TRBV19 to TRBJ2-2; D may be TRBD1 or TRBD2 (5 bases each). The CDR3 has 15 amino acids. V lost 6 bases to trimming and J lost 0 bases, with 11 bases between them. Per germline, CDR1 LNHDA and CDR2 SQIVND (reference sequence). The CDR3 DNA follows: TGTGCCAGTAGAACCGGGACCGCGAACACCGGGGAGCTGTTTTTT. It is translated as CASRTGTANTGELFF.

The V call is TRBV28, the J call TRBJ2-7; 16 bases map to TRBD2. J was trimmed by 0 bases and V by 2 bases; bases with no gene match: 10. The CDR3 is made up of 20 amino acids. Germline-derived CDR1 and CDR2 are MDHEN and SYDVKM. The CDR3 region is CASSLHLGLAGGYSSYEQYF. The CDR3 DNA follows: TGTGCCAGCAGTTTACACCTGGGACTAGCGGGAGGGTACTCCTCCTACGAGCAGTACTTC.